These 16 T cell receptor beta chains were sequenced from one sample in a study of blood T cell repertoires in COVID-19. The repertoire was sequenced with immunoSEQ multiplex PCR; TCRdb's copy has only in-frame clones and lacks some. The sample records 90,000 to 130,000 clones, approximately 82% being singletons. The source material was peripheral blood. These receptors all stem from a woman older than 75 with acute or convalescent COVID-19.

The rearrangement links TRBV28 to TRBJ2-7; 8 nucleotides line up with TRBD2. The germline CDR1 and CDR2 sequences are MDHEN and SYDVKM. The CDR3 totals 14 residues. Trimming took 3 bases from V and 5 from J; bases not matched to a gene: 6. CDR3 in amino acids: CASSLSGSINEQYF. DNA of the CDR3: TGTGCCAGCAGTTTGAGCGGGAGTATCAACGAGCAGTACTTC.

The V call is TRBV7-2, the J call TRBJ1-2; D may be TRBD1 (6 bases). This CDR3 region has 14 residues. CDR1 and CDR2 from the germline V gene are SGHTA and FQGNSA. The V gene lost 5 bases and the J gene lost 4 bases, with 14 bases spanning the gap. The CDR3 is CASSPGGGSYGYTF. CDR3 DNA sequence: TGTGCCAGCAGCCCGGGTGGGGGCAGCTATGGCTACACCTTC.

The V call is TRBV5-1, the J call TRBJ2-5, with D unclear. The CDR3 has 12 amino acids. The germline V gene encodes CDR1 SGHRS and CDR2 YFSETQ. Trimming cost V 4 bases and J 3 bases, with 7 bases left between them. The CDR3 is CASSERKETQYF. CDR3 coding DNA: TGCGCCAGCAGCGAGAGGAAAGAGACCCAGTACTTC.

This chain connects TRBV18 to TRBJ1-2; 10 positions match TRBD1. Germline V gene data show CDR1 as KGHSH and CDR2 as LQKENI. V lost 1 base, J lost 4 bases, and 3 bases stayed unmatched. The CDR3 totals 15 residues. CDR3 DNA sequence: TGTGCCAGCTCACCACGGGACAGGGGTGCCTATGGCTACACCTTC. Translated, it gives CASSPRDRGAYGYTF.

The gene calls are TRBV5-1 and TRBJ1-2; 7 positions agree with TRBD1. Trimming cost V 3 bases and J 2 bases; bases outside gene matches: 1. The CDR3 length is 13 residues. The germline CDR1 and CDR2 sequences are SGHRS and YFSETQ. Written as DNA, the CDR3 is TGCGCCAGCAGCTCGGGACAGAACTATGGCTACACCTTC. Protein sequence: CASSSGQNYGYTF.

The V call is TRBV19, the J call TRBJ1-4; TRBD1 is a possible D gene (5 bases). Trimming cost V 7 bases and J 4 bases, with 13 bases left between them. The CDR3 runs to 14 residues. Per germline, CDR1 LNHDA and CDR2 SQIVND (reference sequence). CDR3 in DNA: TGTGCCAGTAAGCGGGGGAAGAGTAATGAAAAACTGTTTTTT. Translation gives CASKRGKSNEKLFF.

The chain employs TRBV5-1 and TRBJ1-5, with TRBD1 identical over 7 bases. The CDR3 runs 14 residues. Germline loops: CDR1 SGHRS, CDR2 YFSETQ. Trimming cost V 4 bases and J 4 bases; bases outside gene matches: 5. CDR3 in DNA: TGCGCCAGCAGCATGGGACAGAGAAATCAGCCCCAGCATTTT. It codes for CASSMGQRNQPQHF.

The chain has TRBV5-6 and TRBJ1-6; D perhaps matches TRBD1 (5 bases). Germline V CDR1 and CDR2: SGHDT, YYEEEE. The V gene lost 6 bases and the J gene lost 7 bases, with 14 bases spanning the gap. This CDR3 contains 14 residues. The CDR3 DNA follows: TGTGCCAGCACGCTAAGGGGTCAAAATTCACCCCTCCACTTT. This codes for CASTLRGQNSPLHF.

The genes are TRBV5-8 and TRBJ1-1; D not resolved. The CDR3 loop spans 12 amino acids. Germline CDR1 reads SGHTS; CDR2 reads YDEGEE. V lost 4 bases, J lost 7 bases, and 11 bases lay in between. CDR3 region: CASSRLGGEAFF. CDR3 nucleotide sequence: TGTGCCAGCAGCAGGTTGGGAGGTGAAGCTTTCTTT.

This chain connects TRBV4-1 to TRBJ1-1; 8 bases match TRBD1. The junction had 6 bases not matched to a gene; V was cut back by 0 bases and J by 3 bases. The CDR3 totals 16 residues. Germline-derived CDR1 and CDR2 are MGHRA and YSYEKL. The CDR3 bases are TGCGCCAGCAGCCAAGATAAGACAGGGGCGGACACTGAAGCTTTCTTT. It is translated as CASSQDKTGADTEAFF.

The genes are TRBV3-1 (or the pseudogene TRBV3-2) and TRBJ2-1, with TRBD2 identical over 11 bases. V trimming: 6 bases; J trimming: 10 bases; junction bases outside the gene matches: 14. CDR3 length equals 16 residues. Per the germline V gene, CDR1 is LGHDT and CDR2 is YNNKEL (reference sequence). CDR3 loop: CASRFGLAGNQEEQFF. The CDR3 DNA follows: TGTGCCAGCAGATTCGGACTAGCGGGCAACCAGGAGGAGCAGTTCTTC.

V is TRBV28 and J is TRBJ2-7, with 8 bases aligning to TRBD2. This CDR3 spans 16 amino acids. Germline assignment: CDR1 MDHEN and CDR2 SYDVKM. Unmatched junction bases numbered 6, after V lost 2 bases and J lost 0 bases. CDR3 sequence reads: CASSLGLAGVSYEQYF. The CDR3 nucleotides are TGTGCCAGCAGTTTAGGGCTAGCGGGTGTCTCCTACGAGCAGTACTTC.

This clone was seen only a few times. The chain couples TRBV9 to TRBJ2-2; the match to TRBD2 covers 7 bases. Per the germline V gene, CDR1 is SGDLS and CDR2 is YYNGEE. The CDR3 covers 18 residues. V shed 0 bases and J 4 bases; nucleotides not matched to a gene: 12. CDR3 protein: CASSVDFRASGPTGELFF. The CDR3, as DNA: TGTGCCAGCAGCGTAGATTTCCGGGCTAGCGGTCCCACCGGGGAGCTGTTTTTT.

The chain combines TRBV5-4 with TRBJ1-6; 9 bases fit TRBD1. The CDR3 covers 15 residues. Germline CDR1 and CDR2: SGHNT and YYREEE (reference sequence). V shed 4 bases and J 8 bases; nucleotides not matched to a gene: 7. The CDR3 reads CASSQGQGGDSPLHF. The CDR3 DNA follows: TGTGCCAGCAGCCAGGGACAGGGAGGGGATTCACCCCTCCACTTT.

This clone has just a few counts. This chain connects TRBV12-3 or TRBV12-4 to TRBJ2-5, with D possibly being TRBD1 (5 bases). CDR3 length: 11 amino acids. With 6 bases removed from V and 9 bases from J, the gap between germline ends came to 11 bases. Here the CDR3 reads CASSRVGPQYF. CDR3 in DNA: TGTGCCAGCAGCCGAGTGGGGCCCCAGTACTTC.

The V call is TRBV27, the J call TRBJ1-3, with 7 bases fitting TRBD1. V trimming: 1 base; J trimming: 2 bases; junction bases outside the gene matches: 5. The CDR3 loop spans 16 amino acids. Germline V gene data show CDR1 as MNHEY and CDR2 as SMNVEV (reference sequence). The CDR3 loop reads CASSLLAGTAGNTIYF. CDR3 nucleotide sequence: TGTGCCAGCAGTTTATTGGCCGGGACAGCTGGAAACACCATATATTTT.